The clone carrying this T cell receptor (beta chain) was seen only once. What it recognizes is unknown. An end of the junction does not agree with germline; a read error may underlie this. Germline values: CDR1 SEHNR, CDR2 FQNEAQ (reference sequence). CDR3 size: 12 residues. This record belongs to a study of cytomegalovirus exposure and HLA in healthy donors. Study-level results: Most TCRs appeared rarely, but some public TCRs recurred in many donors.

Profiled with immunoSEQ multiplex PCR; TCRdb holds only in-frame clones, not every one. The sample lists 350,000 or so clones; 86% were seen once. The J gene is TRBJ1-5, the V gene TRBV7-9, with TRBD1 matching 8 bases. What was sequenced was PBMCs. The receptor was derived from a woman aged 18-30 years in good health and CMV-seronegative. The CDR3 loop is CASSLGTGLLDF. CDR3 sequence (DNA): TGTGCCAGCAGCTTAGGGACAGGGCTTTTGGATTTT.